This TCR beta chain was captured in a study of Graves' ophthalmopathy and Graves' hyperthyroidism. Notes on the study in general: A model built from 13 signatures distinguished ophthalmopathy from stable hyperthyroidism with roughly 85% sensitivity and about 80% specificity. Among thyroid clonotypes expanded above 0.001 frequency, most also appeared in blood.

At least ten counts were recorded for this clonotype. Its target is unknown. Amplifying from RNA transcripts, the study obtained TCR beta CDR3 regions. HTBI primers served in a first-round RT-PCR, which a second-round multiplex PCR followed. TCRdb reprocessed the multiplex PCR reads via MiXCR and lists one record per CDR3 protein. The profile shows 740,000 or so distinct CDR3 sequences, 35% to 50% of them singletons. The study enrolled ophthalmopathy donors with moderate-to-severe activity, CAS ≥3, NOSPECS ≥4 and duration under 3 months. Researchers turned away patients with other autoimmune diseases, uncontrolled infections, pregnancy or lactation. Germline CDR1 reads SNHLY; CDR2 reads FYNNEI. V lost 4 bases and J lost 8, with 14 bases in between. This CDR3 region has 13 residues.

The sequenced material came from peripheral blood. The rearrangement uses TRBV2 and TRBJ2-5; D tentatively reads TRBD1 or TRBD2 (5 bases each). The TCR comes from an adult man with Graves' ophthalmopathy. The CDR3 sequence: CASSGDPRGTQYF. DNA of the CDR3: TGTGCCAGCAGTGGAGACCCGAGGGGTACCCAGTACTTC.